A selection of T cell receptor beta chains follows, all from one sample in a study of glioma-infiltrating T cells. Via MiXCR, TCRdb re-called the multiplex PCR reads, giving one row per CDR3 protein. The sample yields over 90,000 distinct CDR3 sequences, around 30% seen once. Sequencing was performed on glioma tissue, nonneoplastic brain tissue, or PBMCs (not recorded which). The receptor set was obtained from a human donor with low-grade glioma or glioblastoma, undergoing nonglioma brain surgery, or in good health (not recorded which). Both conserved end residues are part of each CDR3. A D gene is named only where the DNA matches it firmly. Size is omitted from some rows. Given values are once, few, many or a class for expanded clones.

j_call	clone_size	d_call	v_call	cdr3_aa	cdr3_nt
TRBJ1-5	-	-	TRBV12-3/TRBV12-4	CASSFQGVISPQHF	TGTGCCAGCAGTTTTCAAGGCGTAATCAGCCCCCAGCATTTT
TRBJ2-1	-	TRBD1	TRBV7-3	CASSPSQDRDDNAQFF	TGTGCCAGCAGCCCCTCCCAGGACAGGGATGACAATGCGCAGTTCTTC
TRBJ1-1	few	-	TRBV30	CAWSVSEEAQAFF	TGTGCCTGGAGTGTATCAGAGGAGGCCCAGGCTTTCTTT
TRBJ2-3	-	TRBD2	TRBV11-3	CASSLTSETDTQYF	TGTGCCAGCAGCTTGACTAGCGAAACAGATACGCAGTATTTT
TRBJ2-5	once	TRBD2	TRBV6-1	CASSRVPSGGGETQYF	TGTGCCAGCAGTCGTGTCCCTAGCGGGGGGGGGGAGACCCAGTACTTC
TRBJ2-5	many	-	TRBV7-2	CASSRSHLQETQYF	TGTGCCAGCAGCCGATCCCACTTGCAAGAGACCCAGTACTTC
TRBJ2-3	many	TRBD1	TRBV7-2	CASSSRDRVKKDTQYF	TGTGCCAGCAGCTCCAGGGACAGGGTAAAGAAAGATACGCAGTATTTT
TRBJ2-7	many	-	TRBV3-1	CASSQLHEQYF	TGTGCCAGCAGCCAGTTACACGAGCAGTACTTC
TRBJ1-4	many	-	TRBV20-1	CSARDQSRSNEKLFF	TGCAGTGCTAGAGATCAGAGCAGGTCTAATGAAAAACTGTTTTTT
TRBJ2-5	many	-	TRBV12-5	CASAGETQYF	TGTGCTAGTGCCGGGGAGACCCAGTACTTC
TRBJ1-1	-	-	TRBV16	CASSYRGQGEYTEAFF	TGTGCCAGCAGCTACCGAGGCCAGGGCGAATACACTGAAGCTTTCTTT
TRBJ1-2	-	TRBD1	TRBV19	CASTPDRGPVGYTF	TGTGCCAGTACCCCGGACAGGGGGCCGGTTGGCTACACCTTC
TRBJ2-1	-	TRBD2	TRBV28	CASRPSGGAYNEQLF	TGTGCCAGCAGGCCTAGCGGGGGGGCTTACAATGAGCAGTTATTC
TRBJ1-5	many	-	TRBV5-8	CASSSGSGNQPQHF	TGTGCCAGCAGCTCGGGCTCAGGAAATCAGCCCCAGCATTTT
TRBJ1-2	many	TRBD1	TRBV20-1	CSAHVTGGGGYTF	TGCAGTGCCCACGTAACAGGGGGCGGGGGCTACACCTTC
TRBJ2-2	few	-	TRBV5-1	CASRIRTATGELFF	TGCGCCAGCAGAATACGGACAGCCACCGGGGAGCTGTTTTTT
TRBJ2-3	-	TRBD2	TRBV7-9	CASSLGRGPADTQYF	TGTGCCAGCAGCCTAGGGAGGGGCCCAGCAGATACGCAGTATTTT
TRBJ2-2	many	-	TRBV27	CASRIGVNTGELFF	TGTGCCAGCAGAATAGGGGTGAACACCGGGGAGCTGTTTTTT
TRBJ1-1	-	-	TRBV11-2	CASRGRGGPTEAFF	TGTGCCAGCAGGGGACGGGGGGGACCCACTGAAGCTTTCTTT
TRBJ1-2	many	TRBD1	TRBV6-1	CASSLTQGARTF	TGTGCCAGCAGCCTTACACAGGGGGCGCGGACCTTC
TRBJ2-1	-	-	TRBV7-6	CASSSQIPTGFPYNEQFF	TGTGCCAGCAGCTCCCAAATACCTACAGGGTTCCCCTACAATGAGCAGTTCTTC
TRBJ2-3	-	-	TRBV29-1	CSVEVVGDTQYF	TGCAGCGTTGAAGTGGTGGGAGATACGCAGTATTTT
TRBJ2-5	-	TRBD2	TRBV19	CASSIVAAGGQETQYF	TGTGCCAGTAGTATAGTTGCAGCGGGGGGGCAAGAGACCCAGTACTTC
TRBJ2-5	many	TRBD2	TRBV7-2	CASSLVAGGPSETQYF	TGTGCCAGCAGCCTAGTAGCGGGGGGGCCTTCGGAGACCCAGTACTTC
TRBJ2-1	many	-	TRBV7-2	CASSSRPATDYNEQFF	TGTGCCAGCAGCTCCCGACCCGCGACGGACTACAATGAGCAGTTCTTC
TRBJ2-7	many	-	TRBV28	CASIPSPVGAYEQYF	TGTGCCAGCATCCCGTCCCCGGTTGGCGCCTACGAGCAGTACTTC
TRBJ1-1	many	-	TRBV7-6	CASSLAQGRMNTEAFF	TGTGCCAGCAGCTTAGCGCAAGGACGGATGAACACTGAAGCTTTCTTT
TRBJ1-1	-	-	TRBV19	CASSMERNNEAFF	TGTGCCAGTAGTATGGAAAGGAACAATGAAGCTTTCTTT
TRBJ1-1	few	-	TRBV7-9	CASGTGVVDNTEAFF	TGTGCCAGCGGGACCGGGGTGGTAGACAACACTGAAGCTTTCTTT
TRBJ1-6	many	-	TRBV28	CASSPQLNSPLHF	TGTGCCAGCTCACCGCAGTTAAATTCACCCCTCCACTTT
TRBJ1-4	few	TRBD1	TRBV2	CASSGTGGPTNEKLFF	TGTGCCAGCAGTGGGACAGGGGGCCCAACTAATGAAAAACTGTTTTTT
TRBJ2-5	many	-	TRBV7-9	CASSFGKGGETQYF	TGTGCCAGCAGCTTCGGGAAGGGAGGAGAGACCCAGTACTTC
TRBJ2-3	-	TRBD2	TRBV4-2	CARSPTSGGTDTQYF	TGTGCCAGAAGCCCAACTAGCGGGGGTACAGATACGCAGTATTTT
TRBJ1-5	many	-	TRBV28	CASANPRGPQHF	TGTGCCAGCGCAAACCCCCGGGGGCCCCAGCATTTT
TRBJ1-5	-	-	TRBV24-1	CATSREGGNQHQHF	TGTGCCACCAGTAGGGAGGGTGGCAATCAGCACCAGCATTTT
TRBJ2-5	-	-	TRBV11-2	CASSYLGGQETQYF	TGTGCCAGCAGCTATCTGGGGGGACAAGAGACCCAGTACTTC